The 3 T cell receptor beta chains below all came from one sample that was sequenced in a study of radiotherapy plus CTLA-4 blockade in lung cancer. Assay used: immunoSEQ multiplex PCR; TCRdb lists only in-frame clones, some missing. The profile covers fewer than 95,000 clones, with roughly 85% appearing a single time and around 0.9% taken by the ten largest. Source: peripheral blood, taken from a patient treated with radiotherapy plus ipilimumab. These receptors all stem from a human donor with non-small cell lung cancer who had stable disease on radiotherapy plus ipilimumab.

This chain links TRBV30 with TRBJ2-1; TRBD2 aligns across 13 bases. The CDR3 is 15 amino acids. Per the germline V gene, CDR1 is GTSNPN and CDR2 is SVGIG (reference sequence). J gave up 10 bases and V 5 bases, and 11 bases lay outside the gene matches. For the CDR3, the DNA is TGTGCCTGGTCCGGGGGGACTAGCGGGAAGGGCGAGCAGTTCTTC. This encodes CAWSGGTSGKGEQFF.

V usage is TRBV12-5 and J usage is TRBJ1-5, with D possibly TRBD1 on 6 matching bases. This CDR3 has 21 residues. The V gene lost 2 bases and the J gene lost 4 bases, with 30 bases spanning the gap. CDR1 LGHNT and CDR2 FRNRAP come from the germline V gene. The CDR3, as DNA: TGTGCTAGTGGTTTGCCCAGGTCCTCAAGGGGGGTTACCGTAAGGAATCAGCCCCAGCATTTT. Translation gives CASGLPRSSRGVTVRNQPQHF.

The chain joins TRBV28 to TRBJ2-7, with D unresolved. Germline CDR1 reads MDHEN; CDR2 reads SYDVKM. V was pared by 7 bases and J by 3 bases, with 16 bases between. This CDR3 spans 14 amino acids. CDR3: CASNDAPPNYEQYF. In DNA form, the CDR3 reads TGTGCCAGCAACGACGCCCCCCCGAACTACGAGCAGTACTTC. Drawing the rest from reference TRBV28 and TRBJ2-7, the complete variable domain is DVKVTQSSRYLVKRTGEKVFLECVQDMDHENMFWYRQDPGLGLRLIYFSYDVKMKEKGDIPEGYSVSREKKERFSLILESASTNQTSMYLCASNDAPPNYEQYFGPGTRLTVT.